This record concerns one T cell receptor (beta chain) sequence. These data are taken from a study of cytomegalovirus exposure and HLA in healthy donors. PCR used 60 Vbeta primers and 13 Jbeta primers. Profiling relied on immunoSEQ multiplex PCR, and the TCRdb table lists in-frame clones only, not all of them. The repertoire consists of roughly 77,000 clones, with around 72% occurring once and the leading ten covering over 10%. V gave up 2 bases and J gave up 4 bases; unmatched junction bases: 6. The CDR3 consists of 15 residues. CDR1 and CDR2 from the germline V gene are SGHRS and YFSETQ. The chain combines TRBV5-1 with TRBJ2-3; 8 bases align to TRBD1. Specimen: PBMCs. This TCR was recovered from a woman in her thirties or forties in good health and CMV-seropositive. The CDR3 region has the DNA TGCGCCAGCAGCTTCAGGATACAGGGGGCAGATACGCAGTATTTT. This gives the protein CASSFRIQGADTQYF.